This entry is about one T cell receptor beta chain. The antigen remains unidentified. The read stops 3 residues short of the end of the CDR3; the missing end is completed from the germline J gene. These data originate in a study of T cell clonality in common variable immunodeficiency. Study-wide results and caveats: Fewer deletions and N-nucleotide insertions were reportedly seen in common variable immunodeficiency TCR beta sequences.

Produced via immunoSEQ multiplex PCR; TCRdb's table is partial and in-frame only. The table records approximately 38,000 clones without singletons, the ten largest covering roughly 5.5%. Germline V lookup: CDR1 SGHTA, CDR2 FQGNSA. V lost 5 bases, J lost 4 bases, and 8 bases stayed unmatched. CDR3 length equals 15 residues. The chain joins TRBV7-2 to TRBJ2-7; 10 nucleotides match TRBD2. The material sequenced was peripheral blood mononuclear cells. This TCR came from a human donor with common variable immunodeficiency. CDR3 residues: CASSISTSGTYEQYF. The CDR3 bases that were read are TGTGCCAGCAGCATAAGCACTAGCGGGACGTACGAG.